These 2 T cell receptor beta chains came from one sample sequenced in a study of blood T cell repertoires in COVID-19. The table came from immunoSEQ multiplex PCR; TCRdb's copy has only in-frame clones and leaves some out. The data contain about 170,000 clones, around nine tenths of them singletons. The specimen sequenced was peripheral blood. These receptors were collected from a man in his fifties who had recovered from COVID-19.

The chain carries TRBV27 and TRBJ1-2; D is possibly TRBD1 (6 bases). This CDR3 contains 13 residues. Trimming removed 0 bases at V and 5 bases at J, with 7 bases between. Germline V gives CDR1 MNHEY, CDR2 SMNVEV (reference sequence). The CDR3 nucleotides are TGTGCCAGCAGTTTATCGGACAGATATGGCTACACCTTC. It codes for CASSLSDRYGYTF.

This chain uses TRBV5-4 with TRBJ2-1, with 10 bases that match TRBD1. V lost 4 bases, J lost 5 bases, and 12 bases stayed unmatched. The CDR3 consists of 17 residues. Looked up from germline, CDR1 is SGHNT and CDR2 is YYREEE (reference sequence). The DNA of the CDR3 is TGTGCCAGCAGCCCGGAGCCGAGGACAGGGGGGAACAATGAGCAGTTCTTC. Its translation is CASSPEPRTGGNNEQFF.